This T cell receptor beta chain was recovered during a study of radiotherapy plus CTLA-4 blockade in lung cancer. This table comes from immunoSEQ multiplex PCR, and its TCRdb copy is limited to in-frame clones, with some not included. The table includes 55,000 to 80,000 clones, roughly 78% detected once. The clonotype originates from a human donor with non-small cell lung cancer who had a complete response to radiotherapy plus ipilimumab. This sample comprised peripheral blood, obtained from a patient treated with radiotherapy plus ipilimumab.

CDR3 sequence: CASSSTGTGGNEQFF. For the CDR3, the DNA is TGCGCCAGCAGCTCGACGGGGACCGGGGGCAATGAGCAGTTCTTC. The V call is TRBV5-1, the J call TRBJ2-1; D might be TRBD2 (6 bases). Germline assignment: CDR1 SGHRS and CDR2 YFSETQ. The CDR3 is 15 amino acids. With 3 bases removed from V and 6 bases from J, the gap between germline ends came to 16 bases.